This T cell receptor (beta chain) was obtained from a study of T cell changes during pregnancy in multiple sclerosis. V was cut by 6 bases and J by 3 bases, with 3 bases left in between. This CDR3 contains 11 residues. In germline, CDR1 is MNHEY, CDR2 SMNVEV (reference sequence). TCRdb keeps only in-frame clones here, not all; method: immunoSEQ multiplex PCR. The data hold more than 35,000 clones, with around 89% observed a single time. This receptor was identified in a female donor in good health, enrolled as a control in a pregnancy study. This chain connects TRBV27 to TRBJ2-1; no reliable D call. Sequencing was performed on CD8+ T cells from peripheral blood mononuclear cells, taken after pregnancy. CDR3 region: CASRYYNEQFF. DNA of the CDR3: TGTGCCAGCAGGTACTACAATGAGCAGTTCTTC.